The 11 T cell receptor beta chains below come from one sample, sequenced in a study of T cells in Graves' hyperthyroidism and ophthalmopathy. From RNA transcripts, TCR beta CDR3 regions were amplified. Primed by the HTBI set, a first-round RT-PCR was run on the TCR CDR3. TCRdb called the multiplex PCR reads again in MiXCR, with one record for every CDR3 protein. The sample lists around 620,000 distinct CDR3 sequences, 35% to 55% occurring once. The sequenced sample consisted of peripheral blood or thyroid tissue (not recorded which). The origin of the receptors is an adult woman with Graves' disease, either hyperthyroidism or ophthalmopathy (not recorded which).

This clonotype was recorded at least ten times. The V call is TRBV7-9, the J call TRBJ1-2; D gene ambiguous. Germline values: CDR1 SEHNR, CDR2 FQNEAQ (reference sequence). The CDR3 sequence is 15 residues long. The V gene lost 0 bases and the J gene lost 1 base, with 9 bases spanning the gap. DNA of the CDR3: TGTGCCAGCAGCTTAGCAAGGGCCGGTAACTATGGCTACACCTTC. The encoded protein is CASSLARAGNYGYTF.

The V gene is TRBV15, the J gene TRBJ2-5; D is undetermined. CDR1 is LNHNV, CDR2 YYDKDF, per germline (reference sequence). The CDR3 has 16 amino acids. Trimming took 0 bases from V and 1 from J, leaving 12 bases between them. CDR3 sequence (DNA): TGTGCCACCAGCAGAGATAGGCACACCATCCAAGAGACCCAGTACTTC. Amino acid sequence: CATSRDRHTIQETQYF.

This clonotype was detected ten times or more. The chain combines TRBV7-2 with TRBJ2-7, with TRBD2 matching 11 bases. J lost 9 bases, V lost 1 base, and 8 bases had no gene match. Germline CDR1 SGHTA, CDR2 FQGNSA. This CDR3 region has 15 residues. The CDR3 region is CASSLGVGLAARQYF. CDR3 nucleotides: TGTGCCAGCAGCTTAGGGGTGGGACTAGCGGCTCGGCAGTACTTC. Based on the CDR3 plus reference TRBV7-2 and TRBJ2-7, the full variable domain is GAGVSQSPSNKVTEKGKDVELRCDPISGHTALYWYRQSLGQGLEFLIYFQGNSAPDKSGLPSDRFSAERTGGSVSTLTIQRTQQEDSAVYLCASSLGVGLAARQYFGPGTRLTVT.

The chain has TRBV2 and TRBJ1-6, with TRBD1 identical over 7 bases. Germline CDR1 and CDR2: SNHLY and FYNNEI. Trimming removed 8 bases from V and 9 bases from J; junction bases left unmatched: 10. The CDR3 is 14 amino acids. The CDR3 spells CASASGTVTSPLHF. The CDR3 DNA is TGTGCCAGCGCGAGCGGGACAGTTACTTCACCCCTCCACTTT.

This clonotype was detected many times. This chain connects TRBV7-9 to TRBJ2-7; weak D call: TRBD2 (6 bases). Germline loops: CDR1 SEHNR, CDR2 FQNEAQ (reference sequence). V was clipped by 5 bases and J by 4 bases, with 18 bases between them. The CDR3 length is 15 residues. The CDR3 reads CASSPARGARYEQYF. In nucleotides, the CDR3 is TGTGCCAGCAGCCCCGCGCGCGGGGCCCGTTACGAGCAGTACTTC.

This clonotype was detected many times. This chain joins TRBV25-1 and TRBJ2-2, with 9 bases aligning to TRBD2. This CDR3 contains 14 residues. The germline V gene has CDR1 MGHDK and CDR2 SYGVNS. Germline trimming cut 9 bases from V and 4 bases from J; bases unmatched to any gene: 6. CDR3 region: CASDLAGSTGELFF. The CDR3 DNA follows: TGTGCCAGTGATCTAGCGGGAAGCACCGGGGAGCTGTTTTTT. The whole variable domain, filled in from reference TRBV25-1 and TRBJ2-2, reads EADIYQTPRYLVIGTGKKITLECSQTMGHDKMYWYQQDPGMELHLIHYSYGVNSTEKGDLSSESTVSRIRTEHFPLTLESARPSHTSQYLCASDLAGSTGELFFGEGSRLTVL.

The J gene is TRBJ2-7, the V gene TRBV7-9, with 15 bases aligning to TRBD2. V lost 6 bases and J lost 6; bases outside the gene matches: 15. CDR3 length: 18 amino acids. CDR1 SEHNR and CDR2 FQNEAQ come from the germline V gene (reference sequence). This CDR3 reads CASSSPGLAGGRWIEQYF. The CDR3 nucleotides are TGTGCCAGCAGTTCCCCAGGACTAGCGGGAGGGCGCTGGATCGAGCAGTACTTC.

This clonotype was counted at least ten times. The chain employs TRBV19 and TRBJ2-6; D might be TRBD2 (5 bases). CDR1 is LNHDA, CDR2 SQIVND, per germline (reference sequence). The V gene lost 7 bases and the J gene lost 12 bases, with 13 bases spanning the gap. The CDR3 is 12 residues long. CDR3 amino acids: CASTTRGGVLTF. The CDR3 DNA reads TGTGCCAGTACTACTCGGGGTGGCGTCCTGACTTTC.

The chain carries TRBV29-1 and TRBJ2-7; D is perhaps TRBD1 (6 bases). CDR1 and CDR2 from the germline V gene are SQVTM and ANQGSEA. V was trimmed by 2 bases and J by 7 bases, leaving 12 bases between them. This CDR3 comprises 12 residues. The CDR3, as DNA: TGCAGCGTTGAACAGGGGCCCCGGGAGCAGTACTTC. Amino acids: CSVEQGPREQYF.

This clonotype was found many times. CDR3 bases: TGTGCCAGCAGCCCTGGACAGGGAAAAAAAAGGGCCTACGAGCAGTACTTC. Its translation is CASSPGQGKKRAYEQYF. The chain is built from TRBV7-9 and TRBJ2-7; 8 bases are a match to TRBD1. V shed 5 bases and J 2 bases; nucleotides not matched to a gene: 14. The CDR3 sequence is 17 residues long. Germline-derived CDR1 and CDR2 are SEHNR and FQNEAQ (reference sequence).

The chain combines TRBV6-5 with TRBJ2-5, with D unresolved. Germline V gene data show CDR1 as MNHEY and CDR2 as SVGAGI. V lost 4 bases and J 9 bases, leaving 15 bases between the germline ends. CDR3 length equals 13 residues. The CDR3 sequence is CASSFGASDAQYF. DNA of the CDR3: TGTGCCAGCAGTTTCGGAGCGTCAGATGCCCAGTACTTC.